This TCR beta chain was found in a study of early T cells in non-severe SARS-CoV-2 infection. Study in general: Chains were unpaired, as sequencing was done on bulk RNA from unsorted whole blood.

MiXCR, run by TCRdb on the 5' RACE reads, gives a single entry per CDR3 protein. The sample lists around 45,000 distinct CDR3 sequences; 7% to 8% were seen once. This clonotype was counted only a few times. One end of the junction is discordant with germline, which a read error may explain. Germline CDR1 reads MNHEY; CDR2 reads SVGAGI. The CDR3 runs 16 residues. This TCR came from an adult who was a healthcare worker with PCR-confirmed SARS-CoV-2 infection or an uninfected control (not recorded which). Source material: whole blood. The V and J genes are TRBV6-5 and TRBJ2-2, with 11 bases that match TRBD2. The CDR3 spells CASSSNSGGAPGELFF. The CDR3, as DNA: TGTGCCAGCAGTTCCAATAGCGGGGGGGCCCCCGGTGAGCTGTTTTTT.